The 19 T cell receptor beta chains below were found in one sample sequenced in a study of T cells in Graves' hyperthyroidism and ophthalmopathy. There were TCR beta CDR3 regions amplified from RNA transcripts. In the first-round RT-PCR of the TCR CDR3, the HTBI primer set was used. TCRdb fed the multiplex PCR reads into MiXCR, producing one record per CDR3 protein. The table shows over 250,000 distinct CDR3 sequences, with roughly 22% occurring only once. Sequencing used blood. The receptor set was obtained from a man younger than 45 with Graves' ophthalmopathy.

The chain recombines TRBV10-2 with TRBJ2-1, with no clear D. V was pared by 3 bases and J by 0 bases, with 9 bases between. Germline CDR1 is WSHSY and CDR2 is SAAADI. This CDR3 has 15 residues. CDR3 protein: CASSDVLNSYNEQFF. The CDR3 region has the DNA TGCGCCAGCAGTGACGTCCTAAACTCCTACAATGAGCAGTTCTTC.

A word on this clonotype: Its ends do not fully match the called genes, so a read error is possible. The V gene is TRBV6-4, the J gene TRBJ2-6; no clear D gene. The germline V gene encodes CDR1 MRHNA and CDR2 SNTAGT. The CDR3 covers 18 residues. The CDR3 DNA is TGTGCCAGCAGTTACTCGACAAAGGGCTTCTCTGGGGCCAACGTCCTGACTTTC. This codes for CASSYSTKGFSGANVLTF.

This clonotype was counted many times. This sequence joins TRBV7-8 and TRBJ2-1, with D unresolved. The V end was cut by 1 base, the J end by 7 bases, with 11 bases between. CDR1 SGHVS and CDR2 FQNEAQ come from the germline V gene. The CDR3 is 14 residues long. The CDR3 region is CASSLVGRRNEQFF. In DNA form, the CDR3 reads TGTGCCAGCAGCTTAGTCGGACGGCGAAATGAGCAGTTCTTC.

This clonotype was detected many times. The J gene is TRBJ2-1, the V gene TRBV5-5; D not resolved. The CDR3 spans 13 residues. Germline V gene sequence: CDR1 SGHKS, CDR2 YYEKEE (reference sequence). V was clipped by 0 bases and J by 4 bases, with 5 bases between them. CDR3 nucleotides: TGTGCCAGCAGCTTGGAGAAATACAATGAGCAGTTCTTC. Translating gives CASSLEKYNEQFF.

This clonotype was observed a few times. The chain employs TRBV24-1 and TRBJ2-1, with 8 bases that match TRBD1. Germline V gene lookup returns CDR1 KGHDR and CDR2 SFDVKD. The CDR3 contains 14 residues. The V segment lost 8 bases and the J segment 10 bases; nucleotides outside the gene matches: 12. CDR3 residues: CATKGDRGLGEQFF. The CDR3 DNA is TGTGCCACCAAAGGAGACAGGGGTCTAGGAGAGCAGTTCTTC.

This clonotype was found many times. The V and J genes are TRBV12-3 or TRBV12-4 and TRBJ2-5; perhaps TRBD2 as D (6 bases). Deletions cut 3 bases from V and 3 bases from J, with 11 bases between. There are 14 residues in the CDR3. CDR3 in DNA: TGTGCCAGCAGTTTGGAGGGGACCAAAGAGACCCAGTACTTC. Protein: CASSLEGTKETQYF.

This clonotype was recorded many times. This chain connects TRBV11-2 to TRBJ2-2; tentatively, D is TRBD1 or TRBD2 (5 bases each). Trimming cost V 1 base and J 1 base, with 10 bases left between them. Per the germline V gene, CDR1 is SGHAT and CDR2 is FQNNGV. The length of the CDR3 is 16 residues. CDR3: CASSLVTGLNTGELFF. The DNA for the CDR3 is TGTGCCAGCAGCTTAGTTACGGGGCTGAACACCGGGGAGCTGTTTTTT.

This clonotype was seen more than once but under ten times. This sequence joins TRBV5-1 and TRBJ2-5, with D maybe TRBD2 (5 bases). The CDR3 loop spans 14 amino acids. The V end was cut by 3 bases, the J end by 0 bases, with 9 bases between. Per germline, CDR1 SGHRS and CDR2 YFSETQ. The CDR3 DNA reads TGCGCCAGCAGCTCCGGACTGGACCAAGAGACCCAGTACTTC. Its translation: CASSSGLDQETQYF.

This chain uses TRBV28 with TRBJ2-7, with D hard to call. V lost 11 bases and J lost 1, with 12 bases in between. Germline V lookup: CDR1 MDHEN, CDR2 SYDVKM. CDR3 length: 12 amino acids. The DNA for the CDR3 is TGTGCCTCCCGTGAGGTTTCCTACGAGCAGTACTTC. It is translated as CASREVSYEQYF.

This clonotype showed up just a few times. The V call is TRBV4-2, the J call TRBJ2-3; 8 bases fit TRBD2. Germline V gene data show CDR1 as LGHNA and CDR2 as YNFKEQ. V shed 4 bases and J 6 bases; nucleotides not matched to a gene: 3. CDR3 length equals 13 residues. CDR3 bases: TGTGCCAGCAGCCCCTCTAGCGGGGATACGCAGTATTTT. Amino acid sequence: CASSPSSGDTQYF.

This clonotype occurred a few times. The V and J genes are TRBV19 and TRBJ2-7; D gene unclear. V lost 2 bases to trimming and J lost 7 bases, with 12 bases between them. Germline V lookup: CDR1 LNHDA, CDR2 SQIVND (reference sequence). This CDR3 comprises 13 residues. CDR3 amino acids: CASSIMVAWEQYF. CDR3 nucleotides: TGTGCCAGTAGTATAATGGTGGCCTGGGAGCAGTACTTC.

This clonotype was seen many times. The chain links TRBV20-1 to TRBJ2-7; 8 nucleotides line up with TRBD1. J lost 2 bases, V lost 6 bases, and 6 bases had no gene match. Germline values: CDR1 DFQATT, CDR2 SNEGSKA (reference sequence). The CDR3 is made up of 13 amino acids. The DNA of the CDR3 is TGCAGTGCATCGGACAGGGTGGCCTACGAGCAGTACTTC. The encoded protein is CSASDRVAYEQYF.

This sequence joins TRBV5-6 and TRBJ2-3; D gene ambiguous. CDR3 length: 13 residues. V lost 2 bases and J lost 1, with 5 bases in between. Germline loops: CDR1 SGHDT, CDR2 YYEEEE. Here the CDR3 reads CASSFVGTDTQYF. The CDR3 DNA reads TGTGCCAGCAGCTTCGTGGGCACAGATACGCAGTATTTT.

CDR3 sequence reads: CSVVQGADTEAFF. The CDR3 DNA reads TGCAGCGTAGTACAGGGGGCGGACACTGAAGCTTTCTTT. The genes are TRBV29-1 and TRBJ1-1; 9 positions match TRBD1. The CDR3 totals 13 residues. Germline lookup yields CDR1 SQVTM and CDR2 ANQGSEA. Trimming removed 6 bases from V and 3 bases from J; junction bases left unmatched: 5. Full variable domain (rest looked up from reference TRBV29-1 and TRBJ1-1): SAVISQKPSRDICQRGTSLTIQCQVDSQVTMMFWYRQQPGQSLTLIATANQGSEATYESGFVIDKFPISRPNLTFSTLTVSNMSPEDSSIYLCSVVQGADTEAFFGQGTRLTVV.

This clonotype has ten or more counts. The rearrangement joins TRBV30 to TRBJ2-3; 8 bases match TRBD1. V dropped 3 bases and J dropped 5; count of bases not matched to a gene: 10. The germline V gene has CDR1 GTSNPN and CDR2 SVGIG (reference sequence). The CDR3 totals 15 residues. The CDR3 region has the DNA TGTGCCTGGAGCACCCTGACAGGGGCGATAGATACGCAGTATTTT. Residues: CAWSTLTGAIDTQYF.

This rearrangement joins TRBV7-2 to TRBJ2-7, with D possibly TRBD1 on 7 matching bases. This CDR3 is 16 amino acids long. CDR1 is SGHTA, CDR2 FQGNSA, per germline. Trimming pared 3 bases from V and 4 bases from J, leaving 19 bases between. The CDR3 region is CASSLATGRLSYEQYF. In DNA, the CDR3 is TGTGCCAGCAGCTTGGCGACAGGGAGGCTTTCTTACGAGCAGTACTTC.

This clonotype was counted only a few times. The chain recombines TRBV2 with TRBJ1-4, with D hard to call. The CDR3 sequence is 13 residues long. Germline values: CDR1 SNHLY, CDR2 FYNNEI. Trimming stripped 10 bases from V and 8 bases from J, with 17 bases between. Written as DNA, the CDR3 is TGTGCCAAAAGACGGAGTCGGACGGAAAAACTGTTTTTT. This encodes CAKRRSRTEKLFF.

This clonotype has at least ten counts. The CDR3 bases are TGTGCCAGCAGTTTAAATAAGCCCTACGAGCAGTACTTC. This codes for CASSLNKPYEQYF. The chain has TRBV28 and TRBJ2-7; D call uncertain. Germline V gene data show CDR1 as MDHEN and CDR2 as SYDVKM. CDR3 length equals 13 residues. The germline V and J ends were trimmed by 2 bases and 2 bases, with 7 bases remaining between them.

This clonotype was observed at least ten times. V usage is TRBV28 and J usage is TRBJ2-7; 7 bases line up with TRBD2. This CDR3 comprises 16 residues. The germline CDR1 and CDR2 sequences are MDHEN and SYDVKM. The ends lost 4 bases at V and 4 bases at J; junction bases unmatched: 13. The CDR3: CASSSNNRDGRYEQYF. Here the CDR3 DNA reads TGTGCCAGCAGTTCAAACAACCGGGACGGGAGGTACGAGCAGTACTTC.